A selection of T cell receptor beta chains follows, all from one sample in a study of patients and donors after allogeneic stem cell transplantation. TCRdb re-called the RT-PCR reads through MiXCR, storing one row per CDR3 protein. The sample shows about 89,000 distinct CDR3 sequences, roughly 48% of them seen only once. The sample consisted of blood, either unsorted or a sorted T cell fraction (not recorded which). The receptors come from a human donor who was either an allogeneic HSCT recipient or a stem cell or donor lymphocyte infusion donor (not recorded which). It is not recorded whose cells these are; they may come from a transplant donor. Each CDR3 is given with its conserved first and last residue. Fields, in order: D gene, clone size, J gene, V gene, CDR3 DNA, CDR3 protein. D genes are given only for firm matches. Size tells how often a clone was seen (once, few, many) or the class of an expanded clone, and some rows leave it out.

d_gene: -; abundance: -; j_gene: TRBJ2-2; v_gene: TRBV24-1; CDR3nt: TGTGCCACCAGTGATTCAAACAGGGACGGGGAGCTGTTTTTT; CDR3aa: CATSDSNRDGELFF
d_gene: TRBD1; abundance: -; j_gene: TRBJ2-5; v_gene: TRBV27; CDR3nt: TGTGCCAGCAGTCCGACAGGGCCCCAAGAGACCCAGTACTTC; CDR3aa: CASSPTGPQETQYF
d_gene: -; abundance: -; j_gene: TRBJ1-4; v_gene: TRBV20-1; CDR3nt: TGCAGTGCTAGACCTCCCGCAGGGAGGAGAGCTAATGAAAAACTGTTTTTT; CDR3aa: CSARPPAGRRANEKLFF
d_gene: -; abundance: -; j_gene: TRBJ1-1; v_gene: TRBV15; CDR3nt: TGTGCCACCAGCAGGGTATTACAGGTGAACACTGAAGCTTTCTTT; CDR3aa: CATSRVLQVNTEAFF
d_gene: -; abundance: -; j_gene: TRBJ1-1; v_gene: TRBV9; CDR3nt: TGTGCCAGCAGCGTAGGTGTCCACAGGGACACTGAAGCTTTCTTT; CDR3aa: CASSVGVHRDTEAFF
d_gene: -; abundance: -; j_gene: TRBJ1-1; v_gene: TRBV11-2; CDR3nt: TGTGCCAGCAGCCAACAACAGGGTTTCACTGAAGCTTTCTTT; CDR3aa: CASSQQQGFTEAFF
d_gene: TRBD2; abundance: -; j_gene: TRBJ2-3; v_gene: TRBV4-3; CDR3nt: TGCGCCAGCAGCCGCGGACTAGCGGGCGACACAGATACGCAGTATTTT; CDR3aa: CASSRGLAGDTDTQYF
d_gene: -; abundance: few; j_gene: TRBJ1-2; v_gene: TRBV7-9; CDR3nt: TGTGCCAGCAGCCCCGGTGGCTACACCTTC; CDR3aa: CASSPGGYTF
d_gene: -; abundance: -; j_gene: TRBJ1-1; v_gene: TRBV29-1; CDR3nt: TGCAGCGTTGTTGGTGCTGGGGTCGCTGAAGCTTTCTTT; CDR3aa: CSVVGAGVAEAFF
d_gene: -; abundance: -; j_gene: TRBJ1-1; v_gene: TRBV9; CDR3nt: TGTGCCAGCAGCGAAAGATGGGTGAACACTGAAGCTTTCTTT; CDR3aa: CASSERWVNTEAFF
d_gene: -; abundance: few; j_gene: TRBJ1-1; v_gene: TRBV7-9; CDR3nt: TGTGCCAGCAGCTCTGGAGGGGGAGTCACTGAAGCTTTCTTT; CDR3aa: CASSSGGGVTEAFF
d_gene: -; abundance: -; j_gene: TRBJ1-2; v_gene: TRBV4-2; CDR3nt: TGTGCCAGCAGCCAAGACACCCCTGGCTACACCTTC; CDR3aa: CASSQDTPGYTF
d_gene: TRBD1; abundance: -; j_gene: TRBJ1-5; v_gene: TRBV3-1; CDR3nt: TGTGCCAGCAGCCACGGACAGGGGAGACAGCCCCAGCATTTT; CDR3aa: CASSHGQGRQPQHF
d_gene: -; abundance: -; j_gene: TRBJ1-2; v_gene: TRBV29-1; CDR3nt: TGCAGCGTTGTGGTAGGGTATGGCTACACCTTC; CDR3aa: CSVVVGYGYTF
d_gene: -; abundance: -; j_gene: TRBJ2-7; v_gene: TRBV14; CDR3nt: TGTGCCAGCAGCCATCGGAGCGGGTTCGCCTCCTACGAGCAGTACTTC; CDR3aa: CASSHRSGFASYEQYF
d_gene: TRBD2; abundance: -; j_gene: TRBJ2-3; v_gene: TRBV11-3; CDR3nt: TGTGCCAGCAGCTTAGGACTAGCATCGGATACGCAGTATTTT; CDR3aa: CASSLGLASDTQYF
d_gene: -; abundance: -; j_gene: TRBJ1-5; v_gene: TRBV12-3/TRBV12-4; CDR3nt: TGTGCCAGCAGCCCCAGCGAACGGGGGCCCCAGCATTTT; CDR3aa: CASSPSERGPQHF
d_gene: TRBD1; abundance: -; j_gene: TRBJ1-6; v_gene: TRBV20-1; CDR3nt: TGCAGTGCTAGAGGACAGGGCAGCTCCTATAATTCACCCCTCCACTTT; CDR3aa: CSARGQGSSYNSPLHF
d_gene: TRBD1; abundance: -; j_gene: TRBJ1-1; v_gene: TRBV20-1; CDR3nt: TGCAGTGCTGGACAGGGGGGCCCTGAAGCTTTCTTT; CDR3aa: CSAGQGGPEAFF
d_gene: TRBD2; abundance: -; j_gene: TRBJ2-2; v_gene: TRBV3-1; CDR3nt: TGTGCCAGCAGCCAAGAAGCTAGCGGGAGGGCTGGGGAGCTGTTTTTT; CDR3aa: CASSQEASGRAGELFF
d_gene: -; abundance: -; j_gene: TRBJ1-6; v_gene: TRBV28; CDR3nt: TGTGCCAGCGGAACGGACATAGCGTATAATTCACCCCTCCACTTT; CDR3aa: CASGTDIAYNSPLHF
d_gene: -; abundance: few; j_gene: TRBJ1-1; v_gene: TRBV3-1; CDR3nt: TGTGCCAGCAGCCCCCCCTTCCCTCGGGAGGGAGAAGCTTTCTTT; CDR3aa: CASSPPFPREGEAFF
d_gene: -; abundance: -; j_gene: TRBJ2-3; v_gene: TRBV7-2; CDR3nt: TGTGCCAGCAGCTCAAGACTAGATACGCAGTATTTT; CDR3aa: CASSSRLDTQYF
d_gene: -; abundance: -; j_gene: TRBJ1-1; v_gene: TRBV20-1; CDR3nt: TGCAGTGCTATCTCGGGAAACACTGAAGCTTTCTTT; CDR3aa: CSAISGNTEAFF
d_gene: TRBD1; abundance: -; j_gene: TRBJ2-5; v_gene: TRBV7-6; CDR3nt: TGTGCCAGCAGCTTAGTAGGACAGGGTAGTTGGGAGACCCAGTACTTC; CDR3aa: CASSLVGQGSWETQYF
d_gene: -; abundance: -; j_gene: TRBJ1-1; v_gene: TRBV20-1; CDR3nt: TGCAGTGCTAGCCTTACAGCAATGAACACTGAAGCTTTCTTT; CDR3aa: CSASLTAMNTEAFF
d_gene: -; abundance: few; j_gene: TRBJ1-1; v_gene: TRBV6-2/TRBV6-3; CDR3nt: TGTGCCAGCAGGAACAATGCCGGGACATCCATAGGGCTGTACACTGAAGCTTTCTTT; CDR3aa: CASRNNAGTSIGLYTEAFF
d_gene: -; abundance: -; j_gene: TRBJ1-6; v_gene: TRBV12-3/TRBV12-4; CDR3nt: TGTGCCAGCAGTTTAGCGTTACTAAATTCACCCCTCCACTTT; CDR3aa: CASSLALLNSPLHF
d_gene: -; abundance: few; j_gene: TRBJ1-5; v_gene: TRBV4-3; CDR3nt: TGCGCCAGCAGCCAAGATAGCAGCTATGGGGATCAGCCCCAGCATTTT; CDR3aa: CASSQDSSYGDQPQHF
d_gene: -; abundance: -; j_gene: TRBJ1-1; v_gene: TRBV28; CDR3nt: TGTGCCAGCAGTTTGAGGGAGGGGACAACATCCATGAACACTGAAGCTTTCTTT; CDR3aa: CASSLREGTTSMNTEAFF
d_gene: TRBD1; abundance: -; j_gene: TRBJ2-6; v_gene: TRBV28; CDR3nt: TGTGCCAGCAGTTTAAATGGACAGGCTCCCAGGGCCAACGTCCTGACTTTC; CDR3aa: CASSLNGQAPRANVLTF
d_gene: -; abundance: -; j_gene: TRBJ2-7; v_gene: TRBV6-2/TRBV6-3; CDR3nt: TGTGCCAGCAGCCCGACATCCTCCTACGAGCAGTACTTC; CDR3aa: CASSPTSSYEQYF
d_gene: TRBD1; abundance: -; j_gene: TRBJ1-5; v_gene: TRBV6-6; CDR3nt: TGTGCCAGCAGAAAAGGGGGCCTCAATCAGCCCCAGCATTTT; CDR3aa: CASRKGGLNQPQHF
d_gene: TRBD1; abundance: -; j_gene: TRBJ2-3; v_gene: TRBV7-9; CDR3nt: TGTGCCAGCAGCTCCGGGACAGGGGGCACAGATACGCAGTATTTT; CDR3aa: CASSSGTGGTDTQYF
d_gene: -; abundance: -; j_gene: TRBJ1-2; v_gene: TRBV27; CDR3nt: TGTGCCAGCAGTCTACGGGAAGGACGGCCCCGCGACGCTGGCTACACCTTC; CDR3aa: CASSLREGRPRDAGYTF
d_gene: TRBD1; abundance: few; j_gene: TRBJ1-1; v_gene: TRBV15; CDR3nt: TGTGCCACCAGCAGAGGCCTTATCGACAGGGTGAACACTGAAGCTTTCTTT; CDR3aa: CATSRGLIDRVNTEAFF
d_gene: TRBD1; abundance: -; j_gene: TRBJ2-2; v_gene: TRBV6-7; CDR3nt: TGTGCCAGCAGTTCCACGGACAGGGAAAACACCGGGGAGCTGTTTTTT; CDR3aa: CASSSTDRENTGELFF
d_gene: -; abundance: -; j_gene: TRBJ1-4; v_gene: TRBV4-3; CDR3nt: TGCGCCAGCAGCCAAGATATACGCCTGCTGGATGAAAAACTGTTTTTT; CDR3aa: CASSQDIRLLDEKLFF
d_gene: -; abundance: -; j_gene: TRBJ1-1; v_gene: TRBV12-3/TRBV12-4; CDR3nt: TGTGCCAGCAGTGGGGAGTCGGAAGCTTTCTTT; CDR3aa: CASSGESEAFF
d_gene: TRBD1; abundance: few; j_gene: TRBJ1-2; v_gene: TRBV5-1; CDR3nt: TGCGCCAGCAGCAGGGGGACAGGGATCTTCACGAACTATGGCTACACCTTC; CDR3aa: CASSRGTGIFTNYGYTF
d_gene: -; abundance: -; j_gene: TRBJ1-1; v_gene: TRBV25-1; CDR3nt: TGTGCCAGCAGTGATCGGGAGGGAAAGAACACTGAAGCTTTCTTT; CDR3aa: CASSDREGKNTEAFF
d_gene: TRBD1; abundance: -; j_gene: TRBJ2-2; v_gene: TRBV28; CDR3nt: TGTGCCAGCGGGACAGGGGCAGGCGGGGAGCTGTTTTTT; CDR3aa: CASGTGAGGELFF
d_gene: -; abundance: -; j_gene: TRBJ2-1; v_gene: TRBV7-2; CDR3nt: TGTGCCAGCAGCCCCCCACCCGGGTGGTACAATGAGCAGTTCTTC; CDR3aa: CASSPPPGWYNEQFF
d_gene: -; abundance: few; j_gene: TRBJ1-2; v_gene: TRBV6-5; CDR3nt: TGTGCCAGCAGTTACTCGACTGGGACCCAAAATGGCTACACCTTC; CDR3aa: CASSYSTGTQNGYTF
d_gene: -; abundance: few; j_gene: TRBJ1-2; v_gene: TRBV4-3; CDR3nt: TGCGCCAGCAGCCAAGGCAGCCTACTTAACTATGGCTACACCTTC; CDR3aa: CASSQGSLLNYGYTF
d_gene: -; abundance: many; j_gene: TRBJ1-1; v_gene: TRBV20-1; CDR3nt: TGCAGTGCTAGAGATAATCATGGGAACACTGAAGCTTTCTTT; CDR3aa: CSARDNHGNTEAFF
d_gene: TRBD1; abundance: -; j_gene: TRBJ1-2; v_gene: TRBV19; CDR3nt: TGTGCCAGTGCGGGACAGGGCAACCATGGCTACACCTTC; CDR3aa: CASAGQGNHGYTF
d_gene: -; abundance: -; j_gene: TRBJ1-2; v_gene: TRBV12-3/TRBV12-4; CDR3nt: TGTGCCAGCAGTTTAGGGGACGCTGGCTACACCTTC; CDR3aa: CASSLGDAGYTF
d_gene: -; abundance: -; j_gene: TRBJ1-2; v_gene: TRBV6-5; CDR3nt: TGTGCCAGCAGTTACCGGACAGCAACTAACTATGGCTACACCTTC; CDR3aa: CASSYRTATNYGYTF
d_gene: -; abundance: -; j_gene: TRBJ1-6; v_gene: TRBV4-3; CDR3nt: TGCGCCAGCAGCCAAGATGCCCAGGTTTTCTCCTATAATTCACCCCTCCACTTT; CDR3aa: CASSQDAQVFSYNSPLHF
d_gene: -; abundance: -; j_gene: TRBJ1-5; v_gene: TRBV28; CDR3nt: TGTGCCAGCACCTTTGGGAGCAGGGCTCGCAATCAGCCCCAGCATTTT; CDR3aa: CASTFGSRARNQPQHF
d_gene: -; abundance: -; j_gene: TRBJ1-5; v_gene: TRBV29-1; CDR3nt: TGCAGCGTTCCGGTAGGTTATAGCAATCAGCCCCAGCATTTT; CDR3aa: CSVPVGYSNQPQHF
d_gene: -; abundance: -; j_gene: TRBJ1-1; v_gene: TRBV7-3; CDR3nt: TGTGCCAGCAGCCCAAGGGAGGGATTTACTGAAGCTTTCTTT; CDR3aa: CASSPREGFTEAFF
d_gene: -; abundance: once; j_gene: TRBJ1-1; v_gene: TRBV28; CDR3nt: TGTGCCAGCAGCTATATCAAGCGAGGGGACACTGAAGCTTTCTTT; CDR3aa: CASSYIKRGDTEAFF
d_gene: -; abundance: -; j_gene: TRBJ2-5; v_gene: TRBV4-1; CDR3nt: TGCGCCAGCAGCTCTCCGGGCGAGACCCAGTACTTC; CDR3aa: CASSSPGETQYF
d_gene: -; abundance: -; j_gene: TRBJ1-2; v_gene: TRBV4-3; CDR3nt: TGCGCCAGCAGCCAAGATAACAGGGCATACTATGGCTACACCTTC; CDR3aa: CASSQDNRAYYGYTF